A single sample is the source of the 9 T cell receptor beta chains below, sequenced in a study of shared clonotypes between healthy human individuals. Clones were read by immunoSEQ multiplex PCR, and TCRdb kept only the in-frame ones, dropping some. The data show roughly 2.2 million clones, with more than 85% seen just once and about 0.39% held by the top ten. Sequences were obtained from naive CD4+ T cells from PBMCs. Subset defined: CD45RA+ positively selected. These receptors all come from a man aged 18-30 years in good health. Some clones in this sample may be carry-over from other donors' samples.

This clone has a single count. In the same sample, other DNA sequences code for this CDR3. V and J are TRBV25-1 and TRBJ2-6; D not resolved. The V end was cut by 7 bases, the J end by 2 bases, with 6 bases between. Germline CDR1 MGHDK, CDR2 SYGVNS. The length of the CDR3 is 13 residues. The CDR3 DNA follows: TGTGCCAGCACCGGAGCTGGGGCCAACGTCCTGACTTTC. It translates to CASTGAGANVLTF.

The chain couples TRBV10-1 to TRBJ1-1, with no clear D. Germline lookup yields CDR1 WNHNN and CDR2 SYGVQD (reference sequence). This CDR3 contains 12 residues. The V gene lost 3 bases and the J gene lost 7 bases, with 9 bases spanning the gap. CDR3 DNA: TGCGCCAGCAGTGAAGCTGGAAATGAAGCTTTCTTT. Translated: CASSEAGNEAFF.

V gene TRBV7-3 combines with J gene TRBJ2-3; D not resolved. The V end lost 1 base, the J end lost 2 bases, and 13 bases lay between the germline ends. This CDR3 contains 16 residues. Germline assignment: CDR1 SGHTA and CDR2 FQGTGA. The DNA of the CDR3 is TGTGCCAGCAGCTTAATTCCAGCAGAACTCACAGATACGCAGTATTTT. Amino acids: CASSLIPAELTDTQYF.

V and J are TRBV27 and TRBJ2-5; D gene unclear. The germline V gene encodes CDR1 MNHEY and CDR2 SMNVEV (reference sequence). V lost 5 bases, J lost 0 bases, and 4 bases lay in between. This CDR3 contains 12 residues. CDR3 nucleotide sequence: TGTGCCAGCAGTCCGAACCAAGAGACCCAGTACTTC. Its protein is CASSPNQETQYF.

This chain connects TRBV2 to TRBJ2-7; D is undetermined. The CDR3 runs 11 residues. V lost 7 bases and J 6 bases, leaving 10 bases between the germline ends. Germline lookup yields CDR1 SNHLY and CDR2 FYNNEI. As DNA, the CDR3 is TGTGCCAGCACCTACGACGGCGAGCAGTACTTC. Its translation: CASTYDGEQYF.

The V and J genes are TRBV14 and TRBJ2-1; D may be TRBD1 or TRBD2 (6 bases each). Germline assignment: CDR1 SGHDN and CDR2 FVKESK. With 4 bases removed from V and 0 bases from J, the gap between germline ends came to 22 bases. The CDR3 spans 19 residues. CDR3 loop: CASSPMGAGIRSSYNEQFF. CDR3 coding DNA: TGTGCCAGCAGCCCCATGGGGGCGGGAATTAGGAGCTCCTACAATGAGCAGTTCTTC.

The chain has TRBV28 and TRBJ1-2; D ambiguous. V shed 6 bases and J shed 7 bases, with 6 bases lying between them. Germline CDR1 reads MDHEN; CDR2 reads SYDVKM. The CDR3 covers 10 residues. This chain's CDR3 is CASRRRGYTF. CDR3 coding DNA: TGTGCCAGCAGACGCCGTGGCTACACCTTC.

V and J are TRBV4-2 and TRBJ2-1; 9 positions match TRBD2. CDR1 is LGHNA, CDR2 YNFKEQ, per germline. The V gene end was trimmed by 5 bases and the J gene end by 7 bases; junction bases not matched to a gene: 18. The CDR3 loop spans 18 amino acids. The CDR3 region is CASSSTGISGRGVNEQFF. The CDR3 DNA follows: TGTGCCAGCAGCTCTACCGGGATTAGCGGGAGAGGTGTGAATGAGCAGTTCTTC.

This clone has just one count. V gene TRBV10-2 combines with J gene TRBJ2-1; D gene uncertain. Germline V gives CDR1 WSHSY, CDR2 SAAADI. The CDR3 sequence is 12 residues long. V was clipped by 6 bases and J by 9 bases, with 12 bases between them. The CDR3 sequence: CASRVRFGEQFF. CDR3 DNA: TGCGCCAGCAGAGTGAGGTTTGGTGAGCAGTTCTTC.